This T cell receptor (beta chain) was identified during a study of blood T cells in healthy people across ages. Study-level findings and limits: For the donors, CMV status was unknown and possibly confounded expanded clonotype changes. Any conclusive comparison of naive versus antigen-experienced cells was prevented by using unsorted PBMCs. Higher diversity, along with more naive CD4+ cells, distinguished long-lived donors from aged donors.

Per sample, no less than 5.5 micrograms of total RNA were extracted. Germline assignment: CDR1 MGHRA and CDR2 YSYEKL. This CDR3 region has 17 residues. V was clipped by 1 base and J by 5 bases; unmatched bases: 10. Using a J-beta primer mix together with a sample-barcoded 5' primer, a second PCR was run for roughly 7 to 11 cycles. TCRdb analysed the 5' RACE reads with MiXCR anew, one entry per CDR3 protein. This sample has roughly 900,000 distinct CDR3 sequences; roughly 52% occur once, and the top ten carry roughly an eighth. This clonotype was counted a few times. Its antigen is unknown. The rearrangement links TRBV4-1 to TRBJ1-1; 10 bases line up with TRBD1. The TCR originated in a man aged 25 to 45 in good health. Sequencing input: blood. The CDR3 sequence: CASSQAGQGPQGTEAFF. The CDR3 DNA reads as TGCGCCAGCAGCCAAGCGGGACAGGGGCCCCAAGGAACTGAAGCTTTCTTT.